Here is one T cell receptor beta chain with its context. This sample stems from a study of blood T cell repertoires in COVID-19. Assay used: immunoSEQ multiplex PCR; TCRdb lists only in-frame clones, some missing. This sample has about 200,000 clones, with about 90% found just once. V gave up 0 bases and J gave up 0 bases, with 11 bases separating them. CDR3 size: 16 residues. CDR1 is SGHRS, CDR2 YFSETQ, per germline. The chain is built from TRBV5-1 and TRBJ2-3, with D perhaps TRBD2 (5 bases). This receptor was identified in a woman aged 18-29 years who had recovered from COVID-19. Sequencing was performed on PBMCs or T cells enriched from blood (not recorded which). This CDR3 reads CASSLGGFTSTDTQYF. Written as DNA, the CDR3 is TGCGCCAGCAGCTTGGGCGGGTTCACTAGCACAGATACGCAGTATTTT.